These 8 T cell receptor beta chains share one sample of origin, sequenced in a study of CD8 T cells in ankylosing spondylitis listed by TCRdb under 2017. Overall results and qualifications from the work: A TCR beta motif of several highly homologous amino acid variants appeared characteristic of blood from ankylosing spondylitis patients.

Which antigens these TCRs recognize remains unknown. The library was made by 5' RACE. Sequencing relied on an Illumina HiSeq 2500. TCRdb trimmed public reads at Q25 via fastp, called clones via MiXCR and kept in-frame beta chains. Here each entry gathers all rows of one CDR3 protein and keeps the most common genes and DNA. This sample has under 250,000 distinct CDR3 sequences in its table, and around 6.6% of those were observed once. The top ten hold approximately 14% of the sample. Material: blood, either unsorted or a sorted T cell fraction (not recorded which). The receptors were gathered from a male donor with ankylosing spondylitis.

This clonotype was recorded many times. The chain combines TRBV29-1 with TRBJ2-7; 8 positions agree with TRBD1. V dropped 6 bases and J dropped 1; count of bases not matched to a gene: 11. This CDR3 contains 15 residues. Germline values: CDR1 SQVTM, CDR2 ANQGSEA. For the CDR3, the DNA is TGCAGCGTCGAGGGGTGGGACAGGTCGTCCTACGAGCAGTACTTC. Its protein product is CSVEGWDRSSYEQYF.

This clonotype was observed many times. The chain combines TRBV5-1 with TRBJ2-1; D perhaps matches TRBD1 (7 bases). Deletions cut 4 bases from V and 9 bases from J, with 17 bases between. CDR3 length: 14 amino acids. Germline V gene lookup returns CDR1 SGHRS and CDR2 YFSETQ. The CDR3 region has the DNA TGCGCCAGCAGCAATCGACAGGGAGGTATTGAGCAGTTCTTC. Translation: CASSNRQGGIEQFF.

This clonotype was counted ten times or more. This rearrangement joins TRBV7-9 to TRBJ2-1; tentative D call: TRBD2 (5 bases). Germline V gives CDR1 SEHNR, CDR2 FQNEAQ (reference sequence). V was pared by 3 bases and J by 5 bases, with 14 bases between. The CDR3 is 15 amino acids. CDR3 sequence (DNA): TGTGCCAGCAGCTTTCAGCGACTATTCAACAATGAGCAGTTCTTC. Protein product: CASSFQRLFNNEQFF.

This clonotype has a count of ten or more. The chain recombines TRBV6-1 with TRBJ1-2, with D perhaps matching TRBD1 (6 bases). The CDR3 runs to 17 residues. Germline CDR1 and CDR2: MNHNS and SASEGT. Between the trimmed V and J ends, which lost 5 bases and 5 bases, there was a span of 24 bases. The CDR3 loop is CASSRARGIRVGYGYTF. In DNA form, the CDR3 reads TGTGCCAGCAGTCGGGCGAGGGGGATCCGGGTGGGGTATGGCTACACCTTC.

A few counts support this clonotype. As DNA, the CDR3 is TGTGCCAGCAGTTACGCGGTTGGCACTGAAGCTTTCTTT. The encoded protein is CASSYAVGTEAFF. This chain connects TRBV6-5 to TRBJ1-1; D is unresolved. The CDR3 is 13 residues long. V lost 2 bases and J 4 bases, leaving 8 bases between the germline ends. Germline CDR1 reads MNHEY; CDR2 reads SVGAGI.

The sample holds many counts of this clonotype. This rearrangement joins TRBV15 to TRBJ1-5; D perhaps matches TRBD1 (6 bases). Between the trimmed V and J ends, which lost 2 bases and 4 bases, there was a span of 9 bases. The CDR3 is made up of 14 amino acids. Germline V gene sequence: CDR1 LNHNV, CDR2 YYDKDF (reference sequence). The CDR3 sequence: CATSRPTGNQPQHF. The CDR3 region has the DNA TGTGCCACCAGCAGACCAACAGGGAATCAGCCCCAGCATTTT.

This clonotype was observed at least ten times. The V gene is TRBV27, the J gene TRBJ2-6; tentative D call: TRBD2 (5 bases). The CDR3 covers 17 residues. The germline gives CDR1 MNHEY, CDR2 SMNVEV (reference sequence). Trimming cost V 2 bases and J 5 bases, with 16 bases left between them. In nucleotides, the CDR3 is TGTGCCAGCAGTTTAATTCCGGGATCAATAAGGGCCAACGTCCTGACTTTC. Encoded protein: CASSLIPGSIRANVLTF.

The chain joins TRBV4-3 to TRBJ1-4; D is possibly TRBD1 (5 bases). Deletions cut 3 bases from V and 8 bases from J, with 19 bases between. The CDR3 spans 16 residues. Germline V gene data show CDR1 as LGHNA and CDR2 as YSLEER. DNA for the CDR3: TGCGCCAGCAGCCAGATGGAGACCCTGGGGGTCGAAAAACTGTTTTTT. It is translated as CASSQMETLGVEKLFF.